The 16 T cell receptor beta chains below all came from one sample that was sequenced in a study of blood T cell repertoires in COVID-19. TCRdb keeps only in-frame clones here, not all; method: immunoSEQ multiplex PCR. The data hold more than 250,000 clones, with about 88% observed a single time. Sequencing was performed on peripheral blood. The receptors were gathered from a man aged 18 to 30 with active or convalescent COVID-19.

The V call is TRBV13, the J call TRBJ2-1, with TRBD2 matching 10 bases. From germline, CDR1 is PRHDT and CDR2 FYEKMQ (reference sequence). V was clipped by 2 bases and J by 3 bases; unmatched bases: 10. The CDR3 has 18 residues. CDR3 sequence reads: CASSLSSSGGSSYNEQFF. CDR3 coding DNA: TGTGCCAGCAGCTTATCATCTAGCGGGGGTTCAAGCTACAATGAGCAGTTCTTC.

This clone was seen only once. The chain joins TRBV7-9 to TRBJ1-1, with 7 bases that match TRBD1. With 6 bases clipped from V and 3 bases from J, the junction kept 7 bases outside the gene matches. This CDR3 spans 14 amino acids. Germline V gene sequence: CDR1 SEHNR, CDR2 FQNEAQ (reference sequence). Written as DNA, the CDR3 is TGTGCCAGCAGTTCCGCCGGGACAGACACTGAAGCTTTCTTT. Translation: CASSSAGTDTEAFF.

The J gene is TRBJ1-6, the V gene TRBV21-1; the table's D call, TRBD1, was not checked against the DNA. TRBV21-1 has pseudogene status. This CDR3 has 12 residues. The CDR3 nucleotides are TGTGCCAGCAGCAACAGGGGTTCACCCCTCCACTTT. Protein sequence: CASSNRGSPLHF.

V gene TRBV6-6 combines with J gene TRBJ2-7; 7 positions match TRBD1. V shed 2 bases and J 4 bases; nucleotides not matched to a gene: 5. The CDR3 sequence is 14 residues long. The V gene's germline CDR1 is MNHNY and CDR2 SVGAGI (reference sequence). DNA of the CDR3: TGTGCCAGCAGTTACGGGACAGACGGATACGAGCAGTACTTC. It is translated as CASSYGTDGYEQYF.

The chain combines TRBV25-1 with TRBJ1-1; 7 bases are shared with TRBD1. CDR1 and CDR2 from the germline V gene are MGHDK and SYGVNS. The CDR3 extends over 14 amino acids. J was trimmed by 7 bases and V by 3 bases; bases with no gene match: 8. CDR3: CASSDPTGRHEAFF. CDR3 nucleotide sequence: TGTGCCAGCAGTGACCCGACAGGGCGGCATGAAGCTTTCTTT.

The chain uses TRBV27 and TRBJ2-7, with 7 nucleotides matching TRBD2. CDR1 MNHEY and CDR2 SMNVEV come from the germline V gene (reference sequence). J lost 0 bases, V lost 3 bases, and 8 bases had no gene match. The CDR3 is 16 amino acids. CDR3 amino acids: CASSFRLADISYEQYF. The CDR3 DNA follows: TGTGCCAGCAGTTTTCGTCTAGCGGATATCTCCTACGAGCAGTACTTC.

The V and J genes are TRBV7-7 and TRBJ2-5; TRBD2 is a possible D gene (6 bases). This CDR3 comprises 15 residues. V shed 1 base and J shed 0 bases, with 9 bases lying between them. From germline, CDR1 is SSHAT and CDR2 FNYEAQ (reference sequence). CDR3 DNA sequence: TGTGCCAGCAGCTTAGTCGGGGGTTACCAAGAGACCCAGTACTTC. The encoded protein is CASSLVGGYQETQYF.

The chain uses TRBV9 and TRBJ2-3; tentatively, D is TRBD2 (6 bases). Deletions cut 6 bases from V and 3 bases from J, with 11 bases between. The CDR3 runs 13 residues. The germline V gene encodes CDR1 SGDLS and CDR2 YYNGEE. CDR3 in DNA: TGTGCCAGCATTCGGGGGAGGACAGATACGCAGTATTTT. Its translation: CASIRGRTDTQYF.

The CDR3 DNA sequence: TGTGCCACCAGTGACCGTGACTTAACTAGCTCCTACAATGAGCAGTTCTTC. It translates to CATSDRDLTSSYNEQFF. V is TRBV24-1 and J is TRBJ2-1; maybe TRBD2 (5 bases). Germline values: CDR1 KGHDR, CDR2 SFDVKD. This CDR3 contains 17 residues. Trimming cost V 4 bases and J 0 bases, with 15 bases left between them.

A note on this clone: Different DNA sequences within this sample yield the same CDR3. The chain recombines TRBV24-1 with TRBJ2-7; maybe TRBD1 (6 bases). The germline V and J ends were trimmed by 5 bases and 2 bases, with 9 bases remaining between them. CDR1 and CDR2 from the germline V gene are KGHDR and SFDVKD. The CDR3 is 13 amino acids. The CDR3 is CATSAAGAYEQYF. CDR3 bases: TGTGCCACCAGTGCGGCAGGGGCCTACGAGCAGTACTTC.

The chain combines TRBV11-3 with TRBJ2-7, with 12 bases aligning to TRBD1. The CDR3 has 15 residues. In germline, CDR1 is SGHNT, CDR2 YENEEA. V dropped 5 bases and J dropped 4; count of bases not matched to a gene: 6. The CDR3 sequence is CASSIGTGGTYEQYF. DNA of the CDR3: TGTGCCAGCAGCATTGGGACAGGGGGCACATACGAGCAGTACTTC.

There are a few counts of this clone. The chain carries TRBV5-1 and TRBJ1-2; TRBD1 might be the D (5 bases). Per the germline V gene, CDR1 is SGHRS and CDR2 is YFSETQ. V lost 5 bases to trimming and J lost 10 bases, with 27 bases between them. CDR3 length: 16 amino acids. In DNA, the CDR3 is TGCGCCAGCAGTCTCGGGTACGTGGACACTAATGAGTTCTACACCTTC. Translation: CASSLGYVDTNEFYTF.

The V call is TRBV10-3, the J call TRBJ1-5; the match to TRBD1 covers 7 bases. Germline loops: CDR1 ENHRY, CDR2 SYGVKD. The CDR3 contains 13 residues. V dropped 5 bases and J dropped 10; count of bases not matched to a gene: 8. The CDR3: CAISTGQSEPQHF. The CDR3, as DNA: TGTGCCATCAGTACGGGACAGTCCGAACCCCAGCATTTT.

The V gene is TRBV5-1, the J gene TRBJ1-4; unclear D gene. The V and J ends lost 3 bases and 0 bases respectively, with 15 bases between them. This CDR3 has 17 residues. The germline gives CDR1 SGHRS, CDR2 YFSETQ. CDR3 in DNA: TGCGCCAGCAGCTCTACACAGTCCCATGCAACTAATGAAAAACTGTTTTTT. Translating it yields CASSSTQSHATNEKLFF.

The rearrangement joins TRBV6-4 to TRBJ1-2; D uncertain. There are 14 residues in the CDR3. Looked up from germline, CDR1 is MRHNA and CDR2 is SNTAGT. V was cut by 6 bases and J by 6 bases, with 17 bases left in between. The CDR3 DNA sequence: TGTGCCAGCAGCCCCGACTCATACGGGGATGGCTACACCTTC. Translated, it gives CASSPDSYGDGYTF.

The CDR3 DNA sequence: TGTGCCTCACAAAGCCGGGGAAACGAGCAGTACTTC. Amino acid sequence: CASQSRGNEQYF. The V call is TRBV7-9, the J call TRBJ2-7; D is possibly TRBD2 (5 bases). V was cut by 11 bases and J by 5 bases, with 16 bases left in between. The CDR3 loop spans 12 amino acids. CDR1 and CDR2 from the germline V gene are SEHNR and FQNEAQ (reference sequence).